The 20 T cell receptor beta chains in this list originate from one sample, sequenced in a study of T cells in Graves' hyperthyroidism and ophthalmopathy. RNA transcripts served as the template for amplifying TCR beta CDR3 regions. HTBI primers were the set used in a first-round RT-PCR of the TCR CDR3. From the multiplex PCR reads, TCRdb called clonotypes with MiXCR, one entry per CDR3 protein. The sample consists of roughly 710,000 distinct CDR3 sequences, approximately 40% of them appearing once. Sequencing was done on a sample of blood. These receptors were collected from a woman between 40 and 55 years old with Graves' hyperthyroidism.

The sample holds one count of this clonotype. Its ends do not fully match the called genes, so a read error is possible. J is TRBJ2-5 and V is TRBV5-1, with D possibly TRBD2 on 5 matching bases. CDR3 size: 13 residues. Germline-derived CDR1 and CDR2 are SGHRS and YFSETQ. The chain's CDR3 is CASSQVASKTQYF. The CDR3 nucleotides are TGTGCCAGCAGCCAAGTAGCTAGCAAGACCCAGTACTTC.

The genes are TRBV29-1 and TRBJ2-5; 8 nucleotides match TRBD1. After removal of 5 bases from V and 5 bases from J, the junction contained 7 bases not matched to a gene. This CDR3 contains 13 residues. Germline loops: CDR1 SQVTM, CDR2 ANQGSEA. The CDR3 DNA reads TGCAGCGTTTCGCAGGGGGCATGGGAGACCCAGTACTTC. Its protein product is CSVSQGAWETQYF.

The chain recombines TRBV10-3 with TRBJ1-2; 7 nucleotides line up with TRBD1. The CDR3 length is 18 residues. V trimming: 5 bases; J trimming: 4 bases; junction bases outside the gene matches: 19. Germline V lookup: CDR1 ENHRY, CDR2 SYGVKD. CDR3 nucleotide sequence: TGTGCCATCAGTTCTTGGCGGCCGAGTCCAGGGGGTGGCTATGGCTACACCTTC. This codes for CAISSWRPSPGGGYGYTF.

This clonotype was recorded many times. V and J are TRBV10-2 and TRBJ1-2; 7 nucleotides agree with TRBD1. After removal of 2 bases from V and 1 base from J, the junction contained 7 bases not matched to a gene. The V gene's germline CDR1 is WSHSY and CDR2 SAAADI. The CDR3 has 16 amino acids. The CDR3 is CASSEDDRAFNYGYTF. CDR3 coding DNA: TGCGCCAGCAGTGAGGACGACAGGGCCTTTAACTATGGCTACACCTTC.

V is TRBV2 and J is TRBJ2-7, with a tentative D call TRBD2 (7 bases). The CDR3 loop spans 15 amino acids. Germline V gene lookup returns CDR1 SNHLY and CDR2 FYNNEI. V lost 6 bases to trimming and J lost 0 bases, with 15 bases between them. DNA of the CDR3: TGTGCCAGCAGACGGGGGGCCCCTTCCTCCTACGAGCAGTACTTC. Its protein is CASRRGAPSSYEQYF.

This clonotype came up a few times. This chain connects TRBV27 to TRBJ1-5; 11 bases fit TRBD1. CDR3 size: 14 residues. Germline CDR1 is MNHEY and CDR2 is SMNVEV (reference sequence). Trimming took 8 bases from V and 4 from J; bases not matched to a gene: 4. Here the CDR3 reads CASAGTGGNQPQHF. DNA for the CDR3: TGTGCCAGCGCAGGGACAGGGGGAAATCAGCCCCAGCATTTT.

The V and J genes are TRBV5-1 and TRBJ1-2, with a weak D call TRBD1 (5 bases). CDR1 SGHRS and CDR2 YFSETQ come from the germline V gene. Between the trimmed V and J ends, which lost 0 bases and 4 bases, there was a span of 13 bases. The CDR3 totals 15 residues. The CDR3 DNA is TGCGCCAGCAGCTTGGGGATGCGGGGCCCCTATGGCTACACCTTC. This translates into CASSLGMRGPYGYTF.

This clonotype was seen ten or more times. The rearrangement links TRBV7-9 to TRBJ1-1, with D tentatively TRBD1 (6 bases). Per the germline V gene, CDR1 is SEHNR and CDR2 is FQNEAQ (reference sequence). V lost 5 bases and J 3 bases, leaving 13 bases between the germline ends. The CDR3 totals 14 residues. The CDR3 here is CASSLTGTDTEAFF. The CDR3 bases are TGTGCCAGCAGCCTAACAGGGACGGACACTGAAGCTTTCTTT. The entire variable domain, with the rest obtained from reference TRBV7-9 and TRBJ1-1, is as follows: DTGVSQNPRHKITKRGQNVTFRCDPISEHNRLYWYRQTLGQGPEFLTYFQNEAQLEKSRLLSDRFSAERPKGSFSTLEIQRTEQGDSAMYLCASSLTGTDTEAFFGQGTRLTVV.

Ten or more counts support this clonotype. This chain joins TRBV15 and TRBJ1-5, with D perhaps matching TRBD1 (5 bases). CDR3 size: 15 residues. Per the germline V gene, CDR1 is LNHNV and CDR2 is YYDKDF (reference sequence). V lost 5 bases and J lost 3, with 14 bases in between. In nucleotides, the CDR3 is TGTGCCACCAGCGATTACCGGGACTTCAATCAGCCCCAGCATTTT. Protein sequence: CATSDYRDFNQPQHF.

This clonotype was detected only a few times. This chain joins TRBV19 and TRBJ1-2; 8 nucleotides align to TRBD1. Germline CDR1 reads LNHDA; CDR2 reads SQIVND (reference sequence). This CDR3 comprises 12 residues. V lost 10 bases to trimming and J lost 4 bases; unmatched junction nucleotides: 5. CDR3 bases: TGTGCCACCAGGACAGGGCTCTATGGCTACACCTTC. Amino acid sequence: CATRTGLYGYTF.

This clonotype was detected a few times. The chain couples TRBV12-3 or TRBV12-4 to TRBJ2-5, with 9 positions matching TRBD2. V was clipped by 5 bases and J by 2 bases; unmatched bases: 12. The CDR3 totals 17 residues. CDR3 region: CASSTFSGGLSQETQYF. CDR3 nucleotides: TGTGCCAGCAGTACCTTTAGCGGGGGCCTCTCGCAAGAGACCCAGTACTTC.

The rearrangement links TRBV20-1 to TRBJ2-5; 9 nucleotides match TRBD2. Trimming took 6 bases from V and 5 from J; bases not matched to a gene: 16. The CDR3 is made up of 16 amino acids. CDR1 DFQATT and CDR2 SNEGSKA come from the germline V gene (reference sequence). CDR3 nucleotide sequence: TGCAGTGCCACCCTCCGACTAGCGGAAGATAGGGAGACCCAGTACTTC. Residues: CSATLRLAEDRETQYF.

V gene TRBV19 combines with J gene TRBJ2-7, with a tentative D call TRBD2 (6 bases). The ends were cut back, 5 bases at V and 1 base at J, with 12 bases in the middle. Germline CDR1 and CDR2: LNHDA and SQIVND (reference sequence). The CDR3 spans 14 residues. DNA of the CDR3: TGTGCCAGTAGTTCATTAGCGGCTTCCTACGAGCAGTACTTC. Translation: CASSSLAASYEQYF.

The V call is TRBV6-6, the J call TRBJ2-7, with 8 bases aligning to TRBD1. The CDR3 runs 14 residues. V was clipped by 5 bases and J by 3 bases; unmatched bases: 6. Germline CDR1 MNHNY, CDR2 SVGAGI (reference sequence). CDR3 loop: CASSRQGTNYEQYF. In DNA, the CDR3 is TGTGCCAGCAGTAGACAGGGGACAAACTACGAGCAGTACTTC.

This clonotype has at least ten counts. The V and J genes are TRBV7-2 and TRBJ1-5; 10 nucleotides align to TRBD1. Germline V CDR1 and CDR2: SGHTA, FQGNSA. The CDR3 loop spans 18 amino acids. Trimming at V came to 1 base and at J to 0 bases, leaving 6 bases not matched to a gene. Here the CDR3 DNA reads TGTGCCAGCAGCTTAGTAGGGACAGGGGTTGATAGCAATCAGCCCCAGCATTTT. Translating gives CASSLVGTGVDSNQPQHF.

This clonotype was detected once. The rearrangement links TRBV25-1 to TRBJ2-5; a possible D gene is TRBD1 (5 bases). Germline V gives CDR1 MGHDK, CDR2 SYGVNS. V lost 5 bases to trimming and J lost 5 bases, with 15 bases between them. This CDR3 region has 14 residues. The CDR3 here is CASSLLQQGETQYF. The CDR3, as DNA: TGTGCCAGCAGTCTACTTCAGCAGGGTGAGACCCAGTACTTC.

This clonotype was observed at least ten times. The rearrangement links TRBV7-2 to TRBJ1-2; tentative D call: TRBD1 (5 bases). Germline CDR1 reads SGHTA; CDR2 reads FQGNSA. This CDR3 contains 14 residues. The ends were cut back, 4 bases at V and 6 bases at J, with 15 bases in the middle. The CDR3: CASSSYDSGDGYTF. CDR3 nucleotide sequence: TGTGCCAGCAGCTCGTACGACAGCGGCGATGGCTACACCTTC.

This rearrangement joins TRBV4-3 to TRBJ1-6; 9 positions match TRBD1. The germline gives CDR1 LGHNA, CDR2 YSLEER. V dropped 3 bases and J dropped 6; count of bases not matched to a gene: 3. The CDR3 consists of 15 residues. The CDR3: CASSHGQGTNSPLHF. The CDR3 nucleotides are TGCGCCAGCAGCCATGGACAGGGGACTAATTCACCCCTCCACTTT.

This clonotype was counted ten times or more. The V call is TRBV7-9, the J call TRBJ1-2; unclear D gene. This CDR3 spans 11 amino acids. V was cut by 8 bases and J by 7 bases, with 11 bases left in between. CDR1 SEHNR and CDR2 FQNEAQ come from the germline V gene (reference sequence). The CDR3 DNA reads as TGTGCCAGCCGGGCAACCCGTGGCTACACCTTC. This codes for CASRATRGYTF.

The chain links TRBV9 to TRBJ1-2; D gene unclear. CDR1 and CDR2 from the germline V gene are SGDLS and YYNGEE. Between the trimmed V and J ends, which lost 2 bases and 6 bases, there was a span of 14 bases. CDR3 length: 14 amino acids. As DNA, the CDR3 is TGTGCCAGCAGCGTCACCCAATCGAGGGATGGCTACACCTTC. Its protein is CASSVTQSRDGYTF.